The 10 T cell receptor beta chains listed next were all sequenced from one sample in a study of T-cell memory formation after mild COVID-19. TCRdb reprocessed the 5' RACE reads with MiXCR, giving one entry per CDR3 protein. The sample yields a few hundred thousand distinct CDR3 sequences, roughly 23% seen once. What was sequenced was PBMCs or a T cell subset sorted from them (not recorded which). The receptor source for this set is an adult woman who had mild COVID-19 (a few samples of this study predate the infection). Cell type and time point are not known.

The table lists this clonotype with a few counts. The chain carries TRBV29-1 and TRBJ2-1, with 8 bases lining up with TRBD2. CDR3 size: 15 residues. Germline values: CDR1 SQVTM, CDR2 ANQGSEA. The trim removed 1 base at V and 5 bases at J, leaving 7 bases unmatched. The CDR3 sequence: CSVEGIAGLNNEQFF. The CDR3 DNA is TGCAGCGTTGAAGGAATAGCGGGGCTAAACAATGAGCAGTTCTTC.

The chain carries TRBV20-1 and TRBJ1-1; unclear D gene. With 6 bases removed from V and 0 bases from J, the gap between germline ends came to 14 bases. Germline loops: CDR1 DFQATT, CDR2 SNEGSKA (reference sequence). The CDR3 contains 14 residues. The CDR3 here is CSAPRLGVNTEAFF. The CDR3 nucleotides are TGCAGTGCGCCCCGGTTAGGCGTGAACACTGAAGCTTTCTTT.

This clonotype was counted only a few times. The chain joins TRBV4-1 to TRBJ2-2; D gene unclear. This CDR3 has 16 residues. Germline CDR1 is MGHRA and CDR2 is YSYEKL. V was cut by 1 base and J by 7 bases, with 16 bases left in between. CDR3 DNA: TGCGCCAGCAGCCAAGGGGCCCAAGGACGTAGCGGGGAGCTGTTTTTT. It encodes CASSQGAQGRSGELFF.

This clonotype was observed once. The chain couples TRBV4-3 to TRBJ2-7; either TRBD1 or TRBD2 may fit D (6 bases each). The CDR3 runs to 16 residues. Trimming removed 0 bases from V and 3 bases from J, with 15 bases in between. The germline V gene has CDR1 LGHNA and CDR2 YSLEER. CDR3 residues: CASSQDVGGLSYEQYF. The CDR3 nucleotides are TGCGCCAGCAGCCAAGACGTGGGGGGCCTGAGCTACGAGCAGTACTTC.

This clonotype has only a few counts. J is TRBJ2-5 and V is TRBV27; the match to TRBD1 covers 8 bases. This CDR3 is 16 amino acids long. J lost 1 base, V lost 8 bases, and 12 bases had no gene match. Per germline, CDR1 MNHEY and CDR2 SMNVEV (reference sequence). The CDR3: CASSIKTGGFQETQYF. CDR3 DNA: TGTGCCAGCTCGATAAAAACAGGGGGATTCCAAGAGACCCAGTACTTC.

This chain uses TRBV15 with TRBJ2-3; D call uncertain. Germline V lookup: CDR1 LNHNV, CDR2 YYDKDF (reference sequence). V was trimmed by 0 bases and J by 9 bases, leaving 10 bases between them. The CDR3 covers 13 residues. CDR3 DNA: TGTGCCACCAGCAGAGATTGGCGGAGCACGCAGTATTTT. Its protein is CATSRDWRSTQYF.

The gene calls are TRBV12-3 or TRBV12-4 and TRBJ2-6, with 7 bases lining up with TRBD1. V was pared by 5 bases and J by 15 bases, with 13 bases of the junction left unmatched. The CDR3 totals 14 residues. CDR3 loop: CASSRALGQLALTF. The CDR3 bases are TGTGCCAGCAGTCGTGCTTTGGGACAGCTAGCCCTGACTTTC.

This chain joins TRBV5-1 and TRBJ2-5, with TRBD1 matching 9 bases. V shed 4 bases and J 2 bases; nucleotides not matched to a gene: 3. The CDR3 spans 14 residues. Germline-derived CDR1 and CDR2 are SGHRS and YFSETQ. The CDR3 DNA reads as TGCGCCAGCAGCCGGGACAGGGCACAAGAGACCCAGTACTTC. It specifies CASSRDRAQETQYF.

CDR3 sequence reads: CASEGLALNEQFF. DNA for the CDR3: TGTGCCAGCGAGGGACTAGCGCTAAATGAGCAGTTCTTC. The J gene is TRBJ2-1, the V gene TRBV2; 10 nucleotides agree with TRBD2. The CDR3 extends over 13 amino acids. With V trimmed by 8 bases and J by 7 bases, 5 bases remained unmatched. From germline, CDR1 is SNHLY and CDR2 FYNNEI.

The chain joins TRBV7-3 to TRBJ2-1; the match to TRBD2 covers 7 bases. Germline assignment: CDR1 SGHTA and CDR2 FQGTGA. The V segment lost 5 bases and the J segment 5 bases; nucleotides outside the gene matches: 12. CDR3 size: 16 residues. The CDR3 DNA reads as TGTGCCAGCAGCCAAACGGGAGGAACTAAACACAATGAGCAGTTCTTC. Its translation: CASSQTGGTKHNEQFF.